Listed below are T cell receptor beta chains from one sample, sequenced in a study of blood T cell repertoires in COVID-19. Generated by immunoSEQ multiplex PCR, the TCRdb table keeps only in-frame clones and is missing some. The repertoire holds about 270,000 clones, with under 90% as singletons. Specimen: peripheral blood. All receptors come from a man aged 50 to 60 with acute or convalescent COVID-19. The CDR3 runs from the conserved cysteine through the conserved F or W. D genes are given only for firm matches. Where a row states a size, it is once, few, many or the class of an expanded clone; other rows omit it.

d_call: NA
clone_size: NA
v_call: TRBV15
j_call: TRBJ1-4
cdr3_nt: TGTGCCACCAGCAGAACAACAGGGCAGGGAAACGAAAAACTGTTTTTT
cdr3_aa: CATSRTTGQGNEKLFF

d_call: TRBD1
clone_size: NA
v_call: TRBV11-2
j_call: TRBJ2-2
cdr3_nt: TGTGCCAGCAGGCTGGGACAGGGAAGCACCGGGGAGCTGTTTTTT
cdr3_aa: CASRLGQGSTGELFF

d_call: NA
clone_size: NA
v_call: TRBV5-1
j_call: TRBJ1-3
cdr3_nt: TGCGCCAGCAGCTTGGCCGGAGGCGGCTCTGGAAACACCATATATTTT
cdr3_aa: CASSLAGGGSGNTIYF

d_call: NA
clone_size: few
v_call: TRBV5-8
j_call: TRBJ2-5
cdr3_nt: TGTGCCAGCAGTTGGGGGTGGACAGACGGAGAGACCCAGTACTTC
cdr3_aa: CASSWGWTDGETQYF

d_call: NA
clone_size: NA
v_call: TRBV2
j_call: TRBJ1-5
cdr3_nt: TGTGCCAGCAGGGAAGACAGAGATCAGCCCCAGCATTTT
cdr3_aa: CASREDRDQPQHF

d_call: TRBD1
clone_size: NA
v_call: TRBV10-1
j_call: TRBJ2-2
cdr3_nt: TGCGCCAGCGGGGACAGGGAGAGCACCGGGGAGCTGTTTTTT
cdr3_aa: CASGDRESTGELFF

d_call: TRBD1
clone_size: NA
v_call: TRBV7-9
j_call: TRBJ2-1
cdr3_nt: TGTGCCAGCAGCTGGGGACAGCTGCAGTTCTTC
cdr3_aa: CASSWGQLQFF

d_call: NA
clone_size: NA
v_call: TRBV27
j_call: TRBJ1-4
cdr3_nt: TGTGCCAGCAGCCGTGCAACTAATGAAAAACTGTTTTTT
cdr3_aa: CASSRATNEKLFF

d_call: NA
clone_size: NA
v_call: TRBV6-5
j_call: TRBJ1-1
cdr3_nt: TGTGCCAGCAGTTACACAGGGACCACTGAAGCTTTCTTT
cdr3_aa: CASSYTGTTEAFF

d_call: NA
clone_size: NA
v_call: TRBV7-8
j_call: TRBJ2-1
cdr3_nt: TGTGCCAGCAGCCCCCCGTCCAGTGATGAGCAGTTCTTC
cdr3_aa: CASSPPSSDEQFF

d_call: TRBD1
clone_size: NA
v_call: TRBV30
j_call: TRBJ1-4
cdr3_nt: TGTGCCTGCCCCACCGGGACAGCTGGAGAAAAACTGTTTTTT
cdr3_aa: CACPTGTAGEKLFF

d_call: NA
clone_size: NA
v_call: TRBV19
j_call: TRBJ2-7
cdr3_nt: TGTGCCAGTAGTATGGTCGGGGTTGTCGCCTACGAGCAGTACTTC
cdr3_aa: CASSMVGVVAYEQYF

d_call: TRBD2
clone_size: NA
v_call: TRBV2
j_call: TRBJ2-6
cdr3_nt: TGTGCCAGCAGTGCTCCGGGACTAGCAACCGGGGCCAACGTCCTGACTTTC
cdr3_aa: CASSAPGLATGANVLTF

d_call: TRBD1
clone_size: NA
v_call: TRBV5-4
j_call: TRBJ1-6
cdr3_nt: TGTGCCAGCAGTTCCGGGACAGAAAATTCACCCCTCCACTTT
cdr3_aa: CASSSGTENSPLHF

d_call: TRBD1
clone_size: NA
v_call: TRBV27
j_call: TRBJ1-1
cdr3_nt: TGTGCCAGCGCGGGACAGGGTGTATGGGATCGGACTGAAGCTTTCTTT
cdr3_aa: CASAGQGVWDRTEAFF

d_call: NA
clone_size: NA
v_call: TRBV30
j_call: TRBJ1-1
cdr3_nt: TGTGCCTGGAGTGACTCTTACACAGGGTACACTGAAGCTTTCTTT
cdr3_aa: CAWSDSYTGYTEAFF

d_call: NA
clone_size: once
v_call: TRBV27
j_call: TRBJ1-1
cdr3_nt: TGTGCCAGCAGTTTGAGGGGGGGGAACACTGAAGCTTTCTTT
cdr3_aa: CASSLRGGNTEAFF

d_call: TRBD1
clone_size: few
v_call: TRBV13
j_call: TRBJ1-1
cdr3_nt: TGTGCCAGCAGCTTAGAACAGGGGAGCCTTTTTGGCACTGAAGCTTTCTTT
cdr3_aa: CASSLEQGSLFGTEAFF

d_call: TRBD1
clone_size: NA
v_call: TRBV2
j_call: TRBJ2-2
cdr3_nt: TGTGCCAGCAGTGAGGACAGGAAGGGGAACACCGGGGAGCTGTTTTTT
cdr3_aa: CASSEDRKGNTGELFF

d_call: TRBD1
clone_size: NA
v_call: TRBV7-9
j_call: TRBJ1-2
cdr3_nt: TGTGCCAGCAGCCCCCCCGGACAGGGGGCGCGGGTATGGGGCTACACCTTC
cdr3_aa: CASSPPGQGARVWGYTF

d_call: NA
clone_size: few
v_call: TRBV5-1
j_call: TRBJ2-3
cdr3_nt: TGCGCCAGCAGCTTGGGACTCCCCCAGGATACGCAGTATTTT
cdr3_aa: CASSLGLPQDTQYF

d_call: TRBD1
clone_size: NA
v_call: TRBV6-5
j_call: TRBJ1-4
cdr3_nt: TGTGCCAGCAGTTCCCAGGGACAGGGGGATGAAAAACTGTTTTTT
cdr3_aa: CASSSQGQGDEKLFF

d_call: NA
clone_size: NA
v_call: TRBV30
j_call: TRBJ2-3
cdr3_nt: TGTGCCTGGAGTGTATACGGGGATACGCAGTATTTT
cdr3_aa: CAWSVYGDTQYF

d_call: TRBD2
clone_size: NA
v_call: TRBV19
j_call: TRBJ2-6
cdr3_nt: TGTGCCAGTAGTATAATGGCGGGAGACTCTGGGGCCAACGTCCTGACTTTC
cdr3_aa: CASSIMAGDSGANVLTF

d_call: NA
clone_size: NA
v_call: TRBV11-3
j_call: TRBJ1-3
cdr3_nt: TGTGCCAGCAGCTTACAGGGTACCTCTGGAAACACCATATATTTT
cdr3_aa: CASSLQGTSGNTIYF

d_call: TRBD2
clone_size: NA
v_call: TRBV18
j_call: TRBJ2-2
cdr3_nt: TGTGCCAGCTCACCTTCCTCCGGGACTAGAGTCACCGGGGAGCTGTTTTTT
cdr3_aa: CASSPSSGTRVTGELFF

d_call: TRBD2
clone_size: NA
v_call: TRBV7-3
j_call: TRBJ2-3
cdr3_nt: TGTGCCAGCAGCTTAAATGCGGGGGGTGGAACAGATACGCAGTATTTT
cdr3_aa: CASSLNAGGGTDTQYF

d_call: TRBD2
clone_size: once
v_call: TRBV18
j_call: TRBJ2-1
cdr3_nt: TGTGCCAGCTCACCACCGGTCCGGCCCGGGGGGAGAAATGAGCAGTTCTTC
cdr3_aa: CASSPPVRPGGRNEQFF

d_call: TRBD1
clone_size: NA
v_call: TRBV23-1
j_call: TRBJ1-6
cdr3_nt: TGCGCCAGCAGTCCCCAACAGGGGAGTCTGAATTCACCCCTCCACTTT
cdr3_aa: CASSPQQGSLNSPLHF

d_call: NA
clone_size: NA
v_call: TRBV30
j_call: TRBJ1-3
cdr3_nt: TGTGCCTGGAGTGTTGCGCGAAACACCATATATTTT
cdr3_aa: CAWSVARNTIYF

d_call: NA
clone_size: NA
v_call: TRBV5-1
j_call: TRBJ2-3
cdr3_nt: TGCGCCAGCAGCTTCGGGAGCCCGGGGACGCAGTATTTT
cdr3_aa: CASSFGSPGTQYF

d_call: TRBD1
clone_size: NA
v_call: TRBV6-4
j_call: TRBJ2-7
cdr3_nt: TGTGCCAGCAGTCGACCGGGACAGGGGGCTTACGAGCAGTACTTC
cdr3_aa: CASSRPGQGAYEQYF

d_call: TRBD1
clone_size: NA
v_call: TRBV10-3
j_call: TRBJ1-2
cdr3_nt: TGTGCCATCAGTGAGAGTCAGGGGGCCGGATCTGGCTACACCTTC
cdr3_aa: CAISESQGAGSGYTF

d_call: NA
clone_size: NA
v_call: TRBV10-3
j_call: TRBJ1-2
cdr3_nt: TGTGCCATCAGTGAAGGCCAGGCTCCTTTAGGCTACACCTTC
cdr3_aa: CAISEGQAPLGYTF

d_call: TRBD1
clone_size: NA
v_call: TRBV18
j_call: TRBJ2-6
cdr3_nt: TGTGCCAGCTCACCGCAGGGGGCGGCTGGGGCCAACGTCCTGACTTTC
cdr3_aa: CASSPQGAAGANVLTF

d_call: NA
clone_size: NA
v_call: TRBV14
j_call: TRBJ2-7
cdr3_nt: TGTGCCAGCAGCCCCGCTCCCGGGAGCTACGAGCAGTACTTC
cdr3_aa: CASSPAPGSYEQYF

d_call: TRBD1
clone_size: NA
v_call: TRBV6-5
j_call: TRBJ1-5
cdr3_nt: TGTGCCGCGGCGGACAGGGGACAGCCCCAGCATTTT
cdr3_aa: CAAADRGQPQHF

d_call: NA
clone_size: NA
v_call: TRBV7-9
j_call: TRBJ2-7
cdr3_nt: TGTGCCAGCAGCCCCCCAGGGCAGCATACCTACGAGCAGTACTTC
cdr3_aa: CASSPPGQHTYEQYF

d_call: TRBD1
clone_size: NA
v_call: TRBV11-2
j_call: TRBJ1-2
cdr3_nt: TGTGCCAGCAGCTTAGCGGGACAGGTTTATGGCTACACCTTC
cdr3_aa: CASSLAGQVYGYTF

d_call: TRBD2
clone_size: NA
v_call: TRBV7-9
j_call: TRBJ2-3
cdr3_nt: TGTGCCAGCAGCTTAGCCGGGGGGACAGATACGCAGTATTTT
cdr3_aa: CASSLAGGTDTQYF

d_call: NA
clone_size: NA
v_call: TRBV10-3
j_call: TRBJ1-1
cdr3_nt: TGTGCCATCAGTGAATTGAAGGGGGTAAACCAGCAGGGCACTGAAGCTTTCTTT
cdr3_aa: CAISELKGVNQQGTEAFF

d_call: TRBD1
clone_size: NA
v_call: TRBV7-9
j_call: TRBJ2-7
cdr3_nt: TGTGCCAGCGCTACAGCTGGGACAGGGGACGAGCAGTACTTC
cdr3_aa: CASATAGTGDEQYF

d_call: NA
clone_size: once
v_call: TRBV12-3/TRBV12-4
j_call: TRBJ2-1
cdr3_nt: TGTGCCAGCAGGCCTGCGGGGAATGAGCAGTTCTTC
cdr3_aa: CASRPAGNEQFF

d_call: NA
clone_size: once
v_call: TRBV10-3
j_call: TRBJ1-1
cdr3_nt: TGTGCCATCAGAGACACAGGGAAGGGGACTGAAGCTTTCTTT
cdr3_aa: CAIRDTGKGTEAFF

d_call: NA
clone_size: NA
v_call: TRBV11-2
j_call: TRBJ1-4
cdr3_nt: TGTGCCAGCAGCCCGAAGGGGGAAACTAATGAAAAACTGTTTTTT
cdr3_aa: CASSPKGETNEKLFF